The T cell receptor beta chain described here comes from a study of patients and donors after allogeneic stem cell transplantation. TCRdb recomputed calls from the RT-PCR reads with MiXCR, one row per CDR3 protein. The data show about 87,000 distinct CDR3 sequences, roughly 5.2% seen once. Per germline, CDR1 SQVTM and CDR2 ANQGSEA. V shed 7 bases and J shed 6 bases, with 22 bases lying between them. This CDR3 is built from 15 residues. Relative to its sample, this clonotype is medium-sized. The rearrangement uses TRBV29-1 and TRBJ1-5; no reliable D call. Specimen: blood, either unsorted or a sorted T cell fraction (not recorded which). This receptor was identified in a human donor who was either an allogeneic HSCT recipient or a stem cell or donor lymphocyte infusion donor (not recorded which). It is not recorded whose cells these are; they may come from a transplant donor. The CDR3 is CSAWYWTLNRQPQHF. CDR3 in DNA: TGCAGCGCTTGGTACTGGACCCTGAATCGTCAGCCCCAGCATTTT.